This TCR beta chain was documented in a study of T cell responses to AZD1222 COVID-19 vaccine. General observations from the study: Spike-specific TCR breadth and depth rose after two AZD1222 doses. Along spike, vaccine-associated CD4 TCRs were found throughout, with dominance at 160-218 and 743-854.

Turning to this clone: Its specificity is unknown.

Profiling relied on immunoSEQ multiplex PCR, and the TCRdb table lists in-frame clones only, not all of them. The data show about 130,000 clones, more than 70% seen once. The material sequenced was peripheral blood, taken 28 days after the second AZD1222 dose. This clonotype was obtained from an adult who received the AZD1222 COVID-19 vaccine.

Written as DNA, the CDR3 is TGTGCCACCAGCAGAGGGGCATCGGAGACCCAGTACTTC. This sequence encodes CATSRGASETQYF. This chain links TRBV15 with TRBJ2-5; D remains ambiguous. CDR1 and CDR2 from the germline V gene are LNHNV and YYDKDF (reference sequence). The CDR3 extends over 13 amino acids. V was shortened by 1 base and J by 5 bases, with 8 bases between the two germline ends.